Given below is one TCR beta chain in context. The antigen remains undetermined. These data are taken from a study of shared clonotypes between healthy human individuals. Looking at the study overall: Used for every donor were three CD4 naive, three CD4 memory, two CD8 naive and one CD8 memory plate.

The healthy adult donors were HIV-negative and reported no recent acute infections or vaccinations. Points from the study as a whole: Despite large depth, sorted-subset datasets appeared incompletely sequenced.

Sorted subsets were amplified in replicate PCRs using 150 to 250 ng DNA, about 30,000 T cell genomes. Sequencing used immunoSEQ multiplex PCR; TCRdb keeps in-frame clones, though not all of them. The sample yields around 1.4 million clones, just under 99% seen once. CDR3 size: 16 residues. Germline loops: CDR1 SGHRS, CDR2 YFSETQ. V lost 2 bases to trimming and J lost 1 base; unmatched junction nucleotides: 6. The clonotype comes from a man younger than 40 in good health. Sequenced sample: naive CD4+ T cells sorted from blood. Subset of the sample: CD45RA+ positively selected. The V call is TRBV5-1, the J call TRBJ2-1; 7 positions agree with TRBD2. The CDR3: CASSFGSGVSYNEQFF. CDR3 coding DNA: TGCGCCAGCAGCTTTGGCAGCGGGGTTTCCTACAATGAGCAGTTCTTC.